These 10 T cell receptor beta chains share one sample of origin, sequenced in a study of immune cell composition in non-small cell lung cancer (dated by TCRdb to the late 2010s). Library preparation was by the immunoSEQ multiplex PCR assay. Held by TCRdb, this immuneACCESS table contains in-frame sequences only and omits some clones. Under half of the omission traces to an unresolved V gene where checked; the cause of the rest is unknown. A total of around 3,000 clones appear in this sample, more than 65% of them only once. Under 45% of the sample lies in the top ten. Sequenced sample: lung tumor tissue. These receptors were taken from a human donor with non-small cell lung cancer.

A single count supports this clone. This chain connects TRBV28 to TRBJ1-4; no clear D gene. Germline V gene lookup returns CDR1 MDHEN and CDR2 SYDVKM. CDR3 length: 14 residues. V was clipped by 5 bases and J by 8 bases, with 15 bases between them. The CDR3 region has the DNA TGTGCCAGCAGTCCCCCCGGGGTGCGAGAAAAACTGTTTTTT. This codes for CASSPPGVREKLFF.

This chain joins TRBV5-1 and TRBJ1-6, with a tentative D call TRBD1 (5 bases). Looked up from germline, CDR1 is SGHRS and CDR2 is YFSETQ. Trimming stripped 0 bases from V and 10 bases from J, with 20 bases between. The CDR3 consists of 17 residues. This CDR3 reads CASSLVGDSGNYSPLHF. The CDR3, as DNA: TGCGCCAGCAGCTTGGTGGGGGACTCCGGGAATTACTCACCCCTCCACTTT.

The chain couples TRBV19 to TRBJ2-2; TRBD1 is a possible D gene (6 bases). The germline CDR1 and CDR2 sequences are LNHDA and SQIVND (reference sequence). The ends were cut back, 6 bases at V and 6 bases at J, with 26 bases in the middle. The CDR3 sequence is 18 residues long. As DNA, the CDR3 is TGTGCCAGTAGGAACATACAGGGTTCAAGATGGTTTGCCGGGGAGCTGTTTTTT. Translating gives CASRNIQGSRWFAGELFF.

This clone is termed hyperexpanded. For the CDR3, the DNA is TGTGCCAGCAGCCTCGGACAGGGAACACCCCTCCACTTT. Residues: CASSLGQGTPLHF. The V and J genes are TRBV11-3 and TRBJ1-6; TRBD1 matches at 8 bases. The V and J ends lost 5 bases and 11 bases, in that order; junction bases with no gene match: 5. The CDR3 totals 13 residues. In germline, CDR1 is SGHNT, CDR2 YENEEA.

The chain is built from TRBV7-2 and TRBJ1-1, with TRBD1 identical over 10 bases. This CDR3 has 16 residues. Germline V gene lookup returns CDR1 SGHTA and CDR2 FQGNSA. V gave up 4 bases and J gave up 1 base; unmatched junction bases: 6. CDR3 loop: CASSSAGTGANTEAFF. Written as DNA, the CDR3 is TGTGCCAGCAGCTCCGCCGGGACAGGGGCGAACACTGAAGCTTTCTTT.

This chain joins TRBV6-1 and TRBJ2-7, with 7 bases that match TRBD1. Trimming cost V 2 bases and J 0 bases; bases outside gene matches: 10. The CDR3 has 17 amino acids. Germline values: CDR1 MNHNS, CDR2 SASEGT. The chain's CDR3 is CASSEIQGDALSYEQYF. CDR3 nucleotide sequence: TGTGCCAGCAGTGAAATCCAGGGGGATGCTCTCTCCTACGAGCAGTACTTC.

The chain recombines TRBV11-3 with TRBJ2-7; D is unresolved. The CDR3 extends over 12 amino acids. The germline gives CDR1 SGHNT, CDR2 YENEEA. The V and J ends lost 3 bases and 6 bases respectively, with 9 bases between them. Here the CDR3 DNA reads TGTGCCAGCAGCTTGGTGACTTCCGAGCAGTACTTC. This translates into CASSLVTSEQYF.

The chain is built from TRBV28 and TRBJ2-7; 9 positions match TRBD1. CDR3 length: 15 residues. The V gene's germline CDR1 is MDHEN and CDR2 SYDVKM. Trimming took 5 bases from V and 6 from J; bases not matched to a gene: 11. The CDR3: CASSPLGQGGGEQYF. The DNA of the CDR3 is TGTGCCAGCAGTCCTCTGGGACAGGGAGGAGGCGAGCAGTACTTC.

This chain joins TRBV4-1 and TRBJ2-4; 15 bases match TRBD2. V shed 4 bases and J 0 bases; nucleotides not matched to a gene: 1. CDR1 is MGHRA and CDR2 is YSYEKL in the germline V gene. The CDR3 extends over 17 amino acids. The CDR3 protein is CASSRTSGGVAKNIQYF. CDR3 coding DNA: TGCGCCAGCAGCCGGACTAGCGGGGGGGTAGCCAAAAACATTCAGTACTTC.

The chain couples TRBV6-5 to TRBJ2-3, with D tentatively TRBD2 (5 bases). V was pared by 0 bases and J by 5 bases, with 12 bases between. This CDR3 is built from 15 residues. CDR1 and CDR2 (germline): MNHEY, SVGAGI. The CDR3 loop reads CASSYSSGVGDTQYF. The CDR3 DNA is TGTGCCAGCAGTTACTCGTCCGGGGTAGGAGATACGCAGTATTTT.